This passage covers 13 T cell receptor beta chains from one sample sequenced in a study of cytomegalovirus exposure and HLA in healthy donors (dated by TCRdb to the late 2010s). The library relied on the immunoSEQ multiplex PCR assay. For the multiplex PCR, a mixture combining 60 forward primers for TCR Vbeta segments and 13 reverse primers for TCR Jbeta segments was used. TCRdb obtained this table from immuneACCESS and retained in-frame rearrangements with V and J assigned. These tables miss some clones; where compared with another copy, unresolved V genes account for less than half of the shortfall, and the remainder is unexplained. Within this sample are about 150,000 clones, with roughly 87% of them counted one time only. Approximately 6% of the sample is taken by the ten largest. Sequencing used PBMCs. These receptors originate from a man younger than 45 in good health and CMV-seropositive.

In nucleotides, the CDR3 is TGTGCCAGCAGCTTCCGACTTGGCACAGATACGCAGTATTTT. Its translation: CASSFRLGTDTQYF. The chain recombines TRBV5-6 with TRBJ2-3; D is unresolved. V was shortened by 2 bases and J by 1 base, with 8 bases between the two germline ends. The CDR3 is 14 residues long. The germline gives CDR1 SGHDT, CDR2 YYEEEE.

The chain links TRBV7-9 to TRBJ1-2, with 10 bases fitting TRBD1. From germline, CDR1 is SEHNR and CDR2 FQNEAQ (reference sequence). The CDR3 loop spans 15 amino acids. The V gene end was trimmed by 3 bases and the J gene end by 4 bases; junction bases not matched to a gene: 5. The chain's CDR3 is CASSFLDRGVYGYTF. As DNA, the CDR3 is TGTGCCAGCAGCTTCCTGGACAGGGGGGTCTATGGCTACACCTTC.

The CDR3 region is CASSFERGKTDTQYF. CDR3 DNA sequence: TGTGCCAGCAGCTTTGAGCGGGGGAAAACAGATACGCAGTATTTT. The chain uses TRBV13 and TRBJ2-3; 8 bases map to TRBD2. CDR1 is PRHDT, CDR2 FYEKMQ, per germline (reference sequence). Trimming at V came to 3 bases and at J to 3 bases, leaving 5 bases not matched to a gene. This CDR3 spans 15 amino acids.

This sequence joins TRBV28 and TRBJ1-4; the D is unclear. The germline V gene has CDR1 MDHEN and CDR2 SYDVKM. Trimming took 5 bases from V and 7 from J, leaving 5 bases between them. The CDR3 has 11 amino acids. The CDR3 sequence: CASSPLEKLFF. The DNA for the CDR3 is TGTGCCAGCAGTCCACTTGAAAAACTGTTTTTT.

The chain has TRBV5-1 and TRBJ2-3, with TRBD2 identical over 8 bases. CDR1 and CDR2 from the germline V gene are SGHRS and YFSETQ. The CDR3 runs to 14 residues. J was trimmed by 2 bases and V by 7 bases; bases with no gene match: 6. This chain's CDR3 is CASGRGASTDTQYF. CDR3 nucleotide sequence: TGCGCCAGCGGGCGGGGGGCCTCCACAGATACGCAGTATTTT. The complete variable domain, with remaining parts taken from reference TRBV5-1 and TRBJ2-3, reads KAGVTQTPRYLIKTRGQQVTLSCSPISGHRSVSWYQQTPGQGLQFLFEYFSETQRNKGNFPGRFSGRQFSNSRSEMNVSTLELGDSALYLCASGRGASTDTQYFGPGTRLTVL.

The chain is built from TRBV11-1 and TRBJ2-3; TRBD1 aligns across 10 bases. Germline V gene lookup returns CDR1 SGHAT and CDR2 FQDESV (reference sequence). The CDR3 is made up of 17 amino acids. The V gene end was trimmed by 5 bases and the J gene end by 5 bases; junction bases not matched to a gene: 13. CDR3 bases: TGTGCCAGCAGCCTTATAGGACAGGGGGAAGAAGGAGATACGCAGTATTTT. Protein sequence: CASSLIGQGEEGDTQYF. Full variable domain (missing parts from reference TRBV11-1 and TRBJ2-3): EAEVAQSPRYKITEKSQAVAFWCDPISGHATLYWYRQILGQGPELLVQFQDESVVDDSQLPKDRFSAERLKGVDSTLKIQPAELGDSAMYLCASSLIGQGEEGDTQYFGPGTRLTVL.

The chain recombines TRBV7-2 with TRBJ1-5, with 7 bases lining up with TRBD1. V dropped 6 bases and J dropped 2; count of bases not matched to a gene: 7. CDR3 length equals 15 residues. Germline-derived CDR1 and CDR2 are SGHTA and FQGNSA. The CDR3 region is CASSDNRGGNQPQHF. DNA for the CDR3: TGTGCCAGCAGTGATAACAGGGGAGGCAATCAGCCCCAGCATTTT.

This chain links TRBV27 with TRBJ1-2, with TRBD1 matching 8 bases. Trimming took 4 bases from V and 3 from J; bases not matched to a gene: 4. CDR1 and CDR2 (germline): MNHEY, SMNVEV (reference sequence). CDR3 size: 14 residues. The CDR3 loop is CASSYPDRDYGYTF. In nucleotides, the CDR3 is TGTGCCAGCAGTTACCCGGACAGGGACTATGGCTACACCTTC.

The chain couples TRBV6-4 to TRBJ1-1; no clear D. This CDR3 has 15 residues. Germline CDR1 is MRHNA and CDR2 is SNTAGT. Trimming shortened V by 7 bases and J by 1 base, and 16 bases separated the two germline ends. The CDR3 nucleotides read TGTGCCAGCACTCTGCAACCTGAGGGGAACACTGAAGCTTTCTTT. It is translated as CASTLQPEGNTEAFF.

The chain joins TRBV28 to TRBJ1-2, with D possibly matching TRBD1 (6 bases). The germline gives CDR1 MDHEN, CDR2 SYDVKM. The length of the CDR3 is 14 residues. V was trimmed by 7 bases and J by 7 bases, leaving 19 bases between them. The CDR3 region is CASTVRQGGRGYTF. The CDR3 coding sequence is TGTGCCAGCACCGTCCGTCAAGGGGGTCGTGGCTACACCTTC.

This clone was detected a few times. The chain is built from TRBV5-1 and TRBJ2-5; maybe TRBD2 (5 bases). V lost 1 base and J 5 bases, leaving 9 bases between the germline ends. Germline CDR1 and CDR2: SGHRS and YFSETQ. The CDR3 runs to 13 residues. The CDR3 loop reads CASSLIPGETQYF. CDR3 DNA sequence: TGCGCCAGCAGCTTGATTCCGGGGGAGACCCAGTACTTC.

The chain recombines TRBV7-9 with TRBJ2-2; maybe TRBD2 (5 bases). Germline V gene data show CDR1 as SEHNR and CDR2 as FQNEAQ (reference sequence). The CDR3 sequence is 17 residues long. Trimming pared 5 bases from V and 1 base from J, leaving 17 bases between. The DNA of the CDR3 is TGTGCCAGCAGCCTTCGGAGTAGCGCCCAGAACACCGGGGAGCTGTTTTTT. Amino acids: CASSLRSSAQNTGELFF. Looking up the rest from reference TRBV7-9 and TRBJ2-2 gives the full variable domain: DTGVSQNPRHKITKRGQNVTFRCDPISEHNRLYWYRQTLGQGPEFLTYFQNEAQLEKSRLLSDRFSAERPKGSFSTLEIQRTEQGDSAMYLCASSLRSSAQNTGELFFGEGSRLTVL.

This clone has a handful of counts. The rearrangement joins TRBV5-1 to TRBJ2-4, with 10 bases that match TRBD2. The trim removed 5 bases at V and 1 base at J, leaving 6 bases unmatched. The CDR3 contains 16 residues. Germline CDR1 SGHRS, CDR2 YFSETQ. The CDR3 protein is CASSLSGGGAKNIQYF. The CDR3, as DNA: TGCGCCAGCAGTTTAAGCGGGGGGGGTGCCAAAAACATTCAGTACTTC.